This T cell receptor beta chain stems from a study of shared clonotypes between healthy human individuals. On the study more broadly: A donor's plate count was three for CD4 naive and three for CD4 memory; CD8 naive had two and CD8 memory one.

Generated by immunoSEQ multiplex PCR, the TCRdb table keeps only in-frame clones and is missing some. The sample records about 1.5 million clones, approximately 96% being singletons. In regard to this clone: Its antigen is not known. The sample holds other DNA sequences that translate to the same CDR3.

Whole-study results and caveats: The diversity represented, both genetic and in exposure history, was limited by few donors. Relative to clonotypes present in all four donors, those not shared had lower generation probabilities. Across subsets, estimated richness was generally greater for naive than for memory populations.

The V gene's germline CDR1 is SGHRS and CDR2 YFSETQ. V was pared by 0 bases and J by 5 bases, with 4 bases of the junction left unmatched. The CDR3 consists of 14 residues. The specimen sequenced was naive CD4+ T cells sorted from blood. Subset denoted: CD45RA+ positively selected. The TCR comes from a man in his thirties or forties in good health. The chain links TRBV5-1 to TRBJ2-7, with 8 bases fitting TRBD2. The CDR3 DNA is TGCGCCAGCAGCTTGGCGGGAGGGCCAAACGAGCAGTACTTC. This sequence encodes CASSLAGGPNEQYF.